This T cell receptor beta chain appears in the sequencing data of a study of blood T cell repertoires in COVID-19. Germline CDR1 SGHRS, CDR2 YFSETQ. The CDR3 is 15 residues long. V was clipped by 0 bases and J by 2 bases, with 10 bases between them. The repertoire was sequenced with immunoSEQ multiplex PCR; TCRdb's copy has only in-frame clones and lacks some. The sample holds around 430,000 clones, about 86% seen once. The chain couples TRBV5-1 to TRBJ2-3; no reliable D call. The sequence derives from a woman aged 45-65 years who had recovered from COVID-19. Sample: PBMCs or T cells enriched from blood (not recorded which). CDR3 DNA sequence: TGCGCCAGCAGCTTGGACGGTAACCCCACAGATACGCAGTATTTT. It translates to CASSLDGNPTDTQYF.